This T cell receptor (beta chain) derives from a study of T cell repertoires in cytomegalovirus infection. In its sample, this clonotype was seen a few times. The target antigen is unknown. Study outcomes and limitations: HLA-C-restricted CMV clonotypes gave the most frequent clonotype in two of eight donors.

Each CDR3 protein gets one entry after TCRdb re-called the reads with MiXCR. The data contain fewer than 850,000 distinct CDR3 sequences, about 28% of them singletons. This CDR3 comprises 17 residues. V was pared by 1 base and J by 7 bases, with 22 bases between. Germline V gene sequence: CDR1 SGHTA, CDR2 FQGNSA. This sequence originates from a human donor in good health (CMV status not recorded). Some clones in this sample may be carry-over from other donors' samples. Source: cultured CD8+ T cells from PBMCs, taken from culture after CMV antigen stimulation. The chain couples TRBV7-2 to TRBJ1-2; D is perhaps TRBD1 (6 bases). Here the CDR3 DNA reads TGTGCCAGCAGCTTAGAGGGGCCCACAGGGACACTCTTTGGCTACACCTTC. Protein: CASSLEGPTGTLFGYTF.